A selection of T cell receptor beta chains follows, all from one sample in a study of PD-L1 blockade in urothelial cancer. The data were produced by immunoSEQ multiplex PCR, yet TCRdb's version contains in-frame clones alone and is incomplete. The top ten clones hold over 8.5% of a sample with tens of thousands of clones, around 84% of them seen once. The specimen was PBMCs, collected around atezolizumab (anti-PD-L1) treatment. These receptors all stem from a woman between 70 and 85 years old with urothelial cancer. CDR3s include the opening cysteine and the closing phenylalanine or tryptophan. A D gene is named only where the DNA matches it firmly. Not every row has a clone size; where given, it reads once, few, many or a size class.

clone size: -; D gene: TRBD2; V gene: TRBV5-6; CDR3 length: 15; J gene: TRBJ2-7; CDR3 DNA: TGTGCCAGCAGCTACCCGGGACTAGCGCAATCAGAGCAGTACTTC; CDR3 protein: CASSYPGLAQSEQYF
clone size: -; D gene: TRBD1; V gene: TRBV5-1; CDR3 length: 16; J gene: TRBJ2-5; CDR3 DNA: TGCGCCAGCAGCTTGTTCCGGGACAGGGGCCAAGAGACCCAGTACTTC; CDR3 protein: CASSLFRDRGQETQYF
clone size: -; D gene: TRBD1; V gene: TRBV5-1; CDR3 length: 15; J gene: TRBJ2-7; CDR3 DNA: TGCGCCAGCAGCTCCGGGGACAGGGGTTTAGGGGAGCAGTACTTC; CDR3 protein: CASSSGDRGLGEQYF
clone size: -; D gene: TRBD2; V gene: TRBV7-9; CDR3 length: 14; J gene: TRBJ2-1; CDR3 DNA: TGTGCCAGCAGCTTAGAACTAGCGGGATGGCAGCAGTTCTTC; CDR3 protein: CASSLELAGWQQFF
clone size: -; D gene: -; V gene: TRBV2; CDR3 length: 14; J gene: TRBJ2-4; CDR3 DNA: TGTGCCAGCAGTGTCGGTGGTGACAAAAACATTCAGTACTTC; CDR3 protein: CASSVGGDKNIQYF
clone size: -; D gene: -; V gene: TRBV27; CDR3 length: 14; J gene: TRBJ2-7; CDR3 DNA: TGTGCCAGCAGTCGAGACAGGAATTCCTACGAGCAGTACTTC; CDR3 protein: CASSRDRNSYEQYF
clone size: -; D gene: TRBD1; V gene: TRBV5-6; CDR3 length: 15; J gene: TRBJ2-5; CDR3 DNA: TGTGCCAGCAGCTTCTACAGGGGGCGCGGAGAGACCCAGTACTTC; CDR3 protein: CASSFYRGRGETQYF
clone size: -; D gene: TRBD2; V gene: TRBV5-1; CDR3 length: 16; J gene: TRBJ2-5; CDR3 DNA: TGCGCCAGCAGCATCTTTGGCGGGGGACTTCAAGAGACCCAGTACTTC; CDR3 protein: CASSIFGGGLQETQYF
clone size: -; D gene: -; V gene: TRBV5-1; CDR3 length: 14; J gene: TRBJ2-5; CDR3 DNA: TGCGCCAGCAGCTTGGACTCGGTACAAGAGACCCAGTACTTC; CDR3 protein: CASSLDSVQETQYF
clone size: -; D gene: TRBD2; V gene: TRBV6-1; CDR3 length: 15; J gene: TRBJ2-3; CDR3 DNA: TGTGCCAGCAGCTCCCGGGCGGGGGGGGTAGATACGCAGTATTTT; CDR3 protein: CASSSRAGGVDTQYF
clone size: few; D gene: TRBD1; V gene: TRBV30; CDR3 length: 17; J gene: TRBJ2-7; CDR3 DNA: TGCGCCTGGAGTGTCGCTCACGGCAGAGGGACAGTATACGAGCAGTACTTC; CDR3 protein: CAWSVAHGRGTVYEQYF
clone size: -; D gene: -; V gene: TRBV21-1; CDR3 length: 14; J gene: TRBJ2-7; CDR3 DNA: TGTGCCAGCAGCTCACGTTTAGATCCCAACGAGCAGTACTTC; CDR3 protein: CASSSRLDPNEQYF
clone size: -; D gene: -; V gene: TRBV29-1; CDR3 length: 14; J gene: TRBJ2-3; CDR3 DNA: TGCAGCGTTGAACTCGGGAGAAATACAGATACGCAGTCTTTT; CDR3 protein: CSVELGRNTDTQSF
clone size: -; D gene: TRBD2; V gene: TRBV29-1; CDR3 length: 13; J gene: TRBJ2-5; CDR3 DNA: TGCAGCGTTGGGCGGGGGGGCCAGGAGACCCAGTACTTC; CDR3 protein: CSVGRGGQETQYF
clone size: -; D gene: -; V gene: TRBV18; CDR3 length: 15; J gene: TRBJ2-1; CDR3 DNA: TGTGCCAGCTCACCGACTAGTCTAGGAGACAATGAGCAGTTCTTC; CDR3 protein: CASSPTSLGDNEQFF
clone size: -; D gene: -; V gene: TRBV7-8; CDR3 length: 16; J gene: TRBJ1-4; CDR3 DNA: TGTGCCAGCAGCTTAGCGCAGCGGGGGGCGCTTGAAAAACTGTTTTTT; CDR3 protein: CASSLAQRGALEKLFF
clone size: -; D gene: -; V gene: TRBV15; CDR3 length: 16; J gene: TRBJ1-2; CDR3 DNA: TGTGCCACCAGCCCATTCGAGGCGGACAGCCCCTATGGCTACACCTTC; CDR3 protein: CATSPFEADSPYGYTF
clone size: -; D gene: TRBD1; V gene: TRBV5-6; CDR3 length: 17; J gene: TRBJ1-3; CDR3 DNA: TGTGCCAGCAGCTTGCTTCCGGACAGGGCCTCTGGAAACACCATATATTTT; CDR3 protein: CASSLLPDRASGNTIYF
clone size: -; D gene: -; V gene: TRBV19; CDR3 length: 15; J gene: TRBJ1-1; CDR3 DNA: TGTGCCAGTAGTCACTCCAGGGGCCGGAACACTGAAGCTTTCTTT; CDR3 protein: CASSHSRGRNTEAFF
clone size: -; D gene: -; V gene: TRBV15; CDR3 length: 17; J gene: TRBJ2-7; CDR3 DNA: TGTGCCACCAGCAGAGATAGGGCAACGGGGAGAAGCTACGAGCAGTACTTC; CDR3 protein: CATSRDRATGRSYEQYF
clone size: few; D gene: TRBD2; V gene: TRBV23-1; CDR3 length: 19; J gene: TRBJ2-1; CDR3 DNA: TGCGCCAGCAGTCAATCGGGACCAGGGACTAGCGGGTCCTACAATGAGCAGTTCTTC; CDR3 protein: CASSQSGPGTSGSYNEQFF
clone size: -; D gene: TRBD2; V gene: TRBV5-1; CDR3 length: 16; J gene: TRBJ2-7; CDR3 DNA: TGCGCCAGCAGCTTAGGGGCTAGCGGGGGAGCCTACGAGCAGTACTTC; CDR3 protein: CASSLGASGGAYEQYF
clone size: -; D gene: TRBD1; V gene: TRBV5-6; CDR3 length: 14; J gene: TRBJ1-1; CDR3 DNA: TGTGCCAGCAGCCCCATCCCGAACAGGGGAGAAGCTTTCTTT; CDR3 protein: CASSPIPNRGEAFF
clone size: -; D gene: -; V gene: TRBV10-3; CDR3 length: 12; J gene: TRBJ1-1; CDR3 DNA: TGTGCCATCAGTGACATGAACACTGAAGCTTTCTTT; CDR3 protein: CAISDMNTEAFF
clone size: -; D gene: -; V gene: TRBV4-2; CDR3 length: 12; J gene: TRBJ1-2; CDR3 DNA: TGTGCCAGCAGCCAAGTTCGGGAAGGCTACACCTTC; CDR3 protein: CASSQVREGYTF
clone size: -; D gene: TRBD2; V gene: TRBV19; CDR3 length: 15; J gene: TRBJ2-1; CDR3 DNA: TGTGCCAGTAGCGCTAGCGGGGGCTCCTACAATGAGCAGTTCTTC; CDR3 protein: CASSASGGSYNEQFF
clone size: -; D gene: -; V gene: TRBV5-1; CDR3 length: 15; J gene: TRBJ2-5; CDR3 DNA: TGCGCCAGCAGCGCGTCCCCAGGGGTCCAAGAGACCCAGTACTTC; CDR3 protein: CASSASPGVQETQYF
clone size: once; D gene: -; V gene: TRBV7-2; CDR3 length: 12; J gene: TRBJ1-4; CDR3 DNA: TGTGCCAGCAGCACCGGACACGGGAGACTGTTTTTT; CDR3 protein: CASSTGHGRLFF
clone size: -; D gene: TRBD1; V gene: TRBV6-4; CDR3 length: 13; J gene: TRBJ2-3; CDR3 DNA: TGTGCCAGCAGGGGGACAGGGTCAGATACGCAGTATTTT; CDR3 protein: CASRGTGSDTQYF
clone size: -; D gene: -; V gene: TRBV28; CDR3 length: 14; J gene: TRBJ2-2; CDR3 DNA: TGTGCCAGCAAGGGGGACTACCAAACCGGGGAGCTGTTTTTT; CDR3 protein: CASKGDYQTGELFF
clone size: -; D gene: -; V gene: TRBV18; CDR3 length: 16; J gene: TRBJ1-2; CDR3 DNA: TGTGCCAGCTCACACAAAGACATCGGGGTTGGGTATGGCTACACCTTC; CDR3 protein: CASSHKDIGVGYGYTF
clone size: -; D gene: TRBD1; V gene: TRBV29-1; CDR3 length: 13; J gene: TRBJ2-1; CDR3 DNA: TGCAGCGTTTGTCGACAGGGAATCAATGAGCAGTTCTTC; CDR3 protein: CSVCRQGINEQFF
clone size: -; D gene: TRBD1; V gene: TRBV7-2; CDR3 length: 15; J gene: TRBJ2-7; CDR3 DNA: TGTGCCAGCAGCTGGACCGGGACAGGGGGGGCCGAGCAGTACTTC; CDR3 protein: CASSWTGTGGAEQYF
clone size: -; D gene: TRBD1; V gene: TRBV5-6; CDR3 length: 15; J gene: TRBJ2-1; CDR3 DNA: TGTGCCAGCAGGTTGGACAGGGGTTCCTACAATGAGCAGTTCTTC; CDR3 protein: CASRLDRGSYNEQFF
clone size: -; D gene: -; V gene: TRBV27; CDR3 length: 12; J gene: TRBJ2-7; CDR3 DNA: TGTGCCACCAGGGGGGGAGCCTACGAGCAGTACTTC; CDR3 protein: CATRGGAYEQYF
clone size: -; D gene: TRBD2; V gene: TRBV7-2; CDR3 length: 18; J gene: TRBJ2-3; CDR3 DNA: TGTGCCAGCAGCTTAGGTTTGAGCGGGGGCCCTAGCACAGATACGCAGTATTTT; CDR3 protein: CASSLGLSGGPSTDTQYF
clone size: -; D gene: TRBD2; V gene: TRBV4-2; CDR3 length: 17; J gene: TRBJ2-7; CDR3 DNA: TGTGCCAGCAGCCAACCCTATAGCGGGGGGATTTCCTACGAGCAGTACTTC; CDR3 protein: CASSQPYSGGISYEQYF
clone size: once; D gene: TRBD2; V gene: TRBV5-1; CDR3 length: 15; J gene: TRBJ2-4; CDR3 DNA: TGCGCCAGCAGCCTGCCGGGACTAGCGGGGAACATTCAGTACTTC; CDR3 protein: CASSLPGLAGNIQYF
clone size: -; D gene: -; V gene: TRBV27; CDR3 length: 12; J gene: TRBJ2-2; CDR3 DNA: TGTGCCAGCCAATCGAACACCGGGGAGCTGTTTTTT; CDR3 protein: CASQSNTGELFF
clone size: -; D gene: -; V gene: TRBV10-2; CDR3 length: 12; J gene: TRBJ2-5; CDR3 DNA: TGCGCCAGCAGTGCAAACCGGGACTTTTCGTACTTC; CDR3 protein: CASSANRDFSYF